Listed below are T cell receptor beta chains from one sample, sequenced in a study of shared clonotypes between healthy human individuals. TCRdb's copy holds only in-frame clones and misses some; the assay was immunoSEQ multiplex PCR. Of around 1.9 million clones listed, 85% to 95% are singletons. The sequenced sample consisted of naive CD8+ T cells from PBMCs. These receptors were collected from a man aged 18 to 30 in good health. Some clones in this sample may be carry-over from other donors' samples. Each CDR3 is given with its conserved first and last residue. A D gene is named only where the DNA matches it firmly. The size field is filled for only some rows; it gives once, few, many or a size class.

V gene	clone size	J gene	D gene	CDR3 DNA	CDR3 protein
TRBV7-9	NA	TRBJ1-2	TRBD1	TGTGCCAGCAGCGAGGACAGGGCCTATGGCTACACCTTC	CASSEDRAYGYTF
TRBV27	NA	TRBJ2-7	NA	TGTGCCAGCAGTTTGGGCAGGGCGCAAGAGCAGTACTTC	CASSLGRAQEQYF
TRBV6-6	NA	TRBJ1-1	NA	TGTGCCATGATGCTGGGACAAGTGAACACTGAAGCTTTCTTT	CAMMLGQVNTEAFF
TRBV7-8	NA	TRBJ2-3	TRBD1	TGTGCCAGCAGCGTAGGAATCAACAGGGGTCCTAGCACAGATACGCAGTATTTT	CASSVGINRGPSTDTQYF
TRBV6-1	once	TRBJ1-1	NA	TGTGCCGGGGGTCAGTCCCCTGAAGCTTTCTTT	CAGGQSPEAFF
TRBV27	NA	TRBJ2-7	NA	TGTGCCAGCAGTTTATCGTCGGCCAGTTCCTACGAGCAGTACTTC	CASSLSSASSYEQYF
TRBV19	NA	TRBJ1-1	NA	TGTGCCAGTAGTGCCCAGGGGACCTTGAACACTGAAGCTTTCTTT	CASSAQGTLNTEAFF
TRBV6-1	NA	TRBJ2-2	NA	TGTGCCAGCAGCCCGGGACCCGGGGCCGGGGAGCTGTTTTTT	CASSPGPGAGELFF
TRBV5-1	NA	TRBJ2-1	NA	TGCGCCAGCAGCCTTACGGACTTAGCTGAGGGTGAGCAGTTCTTC	CASSLTDLAEGEQFF
TRBV5-1	NA	TRBJ1-1	NA	TGCGCCAGCAGCCCGGCCGGAGGGGATAAAGCTTTCTTT	CASSPAGGDKAFF
TRBV19	NA	TRBJ2-3	NA	TGTGCCAGTAGTACGGGGGCTAGCACAGATACGCAGTATTTT	CASSTGASTDTQYF
TRBV28	NA	TRBJ2-5	NA	TGTGCCAGCAGTTTGGGGCAGCAAGAGACCCAGTACTTC	CASSLGQQETQYF
TRBV28	NA	TRBJ2-3	TRBD2	TGTGCCAGCAGCAACGTCGGACTAGCGGCCTCCACAGATACGCAGTATTTT	CASSNVGLAASTDTQYF
TRBV19	many	TRBJ1-5	NA	TGTGCCAGTAGTATAAGGGATAGCAATCAGCCCCAGCATTTT	CASSIRDSNQPQHF
TRBV11-2	NA	TRBJ2-1	TRBD2	TGTGCCAGCAGCTGGTTTGCGGGGGATGAGCAGTTCTTC	CASSWFAGDEQFF
TRBV28	NA	TRBJ2-1	NA	TGTGCCAGCAGTTTATACCTCGGGGGCGCCTTAGGTGAGCAGTTCTTC	CASSLYLGGALGEQFF
TRBV7-3	NA	TRBJ2-1	TRBD2	TGTGCCAGCAGCCTCCACCCGGGACTAGCGGGGGTCTCCTACAATGAGCAGTTCTTC	CASSLHPGLAGVSYNEQFF
TRBV27	NA	TRBJ2-7	NA	TGTGCCAGCAGTCCTGGGACGCAAGCCTACGAGCAGTACTTC	CASSPGTQAYEQYF
TRBV6-5	NA	TRBJ1-1	NA	TGTGCCAGCACCCCCGGGATCCGGGACACTGAAGCTTTCTTT	CASTPGIRDTEAFF
TRBV7-3	NA	TRBJ1-1	NA	TGTGCCAGCAGCTTAATAGGGGGAAACACTGAAGCTTTCTTT	CASSLIGGNTEAFF
TRBV4-3	NA	TRBJ2-2	NA	TGCGCCAGCAGTCATGCCTGGGAGTGGGAGCACAACACCGGGGAGCTGTTTTTT	CASSHAWEWEHNTGELFF
TRBV7-6	few	TRBJ2-5	NA	TGTGCCAGCAGGTACCAAGAGACCCAGTACTTC	CASRYQETQYF
TRBV5-6	NA	TRBJ1-1	NA	TGTGCCAGCAGCCGGGGTTTGGAAGCTTTCTTT	CASSRGLEAFF
TRBV27	NA	TRBJ2-7	NA	TGTGCCAGCAGTTTGAGGGGCTACGAGCAGTACTTC	CASSLRGYEQYF
TRBV6-1	NA	TRBJ1-1	NA	TGTGCCAGCAGTGAAGTAAGGGGTTGGAACACTGAAGCTTTCTTT	CASSEVRGWNTEAFF
TRBV13	NA	TRBJ1-1	NA	TGTGCCAGCAGTCAGTTCACAGTTAACACTGAAGCTTTCTTT	CASSQFTVNTEAFF
TRBV27	NA	TRBJ2-2	NA	TGTGCCAGCAGTTTATCGGACCCGACCCTGAGGTATACGCACACCGGGGAGCTGTTTTTT	CASSLSDPTLRYTHTGELFF
TRBV7-9	NA	TRBJ2-7	NA	TGTGCCAGCAGCTCGCAGGCATACGAGCAGTACTTC	CASSSQAYEQYF
TRBV28	NA	TRBJ2-3	TRBD2	TGTGCCCACGGGGGGGGGCAAACAGATACGCAGTATTTT	CAHGGGQTDTQYF
TRBV9	NA	TRBJ2-5	TRBD2	TGTGCCAGCAGCGTAGCTGGGAGGGACTTTGCCCAAGAGACCCAGTACTTC	CASSVAGRDFAQETQYF
TRBV9	NA	TRBJ1-2	TRBD1	TGTGCCAGCAGCGTAGAAGGGGGCGCGCCTCGCTACACCTTC	CASSVEGGAPRYTF
TRBV28	NA	TRBJ2-3	NA	TGTGCCAGCAGGAGAGGGGTACAGAACACAGATACGCAGTATTTT	CASRRGVQNTDTQYF
TRBV4-1	NA	TRBJ2-7	TRBD1	TGCGCCAGCAGCCACTCAGACAGGGTGGCTATCGAGCAGTACTTC	CASSHSDRVAIEQYF
TRBV13	NA	TRBJ2-3	NA	TGTGCCAGCAGCTCTCCTCTAGCTGGCACAGATACGCAGTATTTT	CASSSPLAGTDTQYF
TRBV9	NA	TRBJ2-1	TRBD2	TGTGCCAGCACCACGCCGGGACTAGGTGGTGCGGGGGAGCAGTTCTTC	CASTTPGLGGAGEQFF
TRBV5-1	NA	TRBJ2-1	NA	TGCGCCAGCAGCTTGGCGGGCGGGAACTCCTACAATGAGCAGTTCTTC	CASSLAGGNSYNEQFF
TRBV5-7	NA	TRBJ2-1	NA	TGTGCCAGCAGCCACCCGGGATGGGGGCACGGGTACAATGAGCAGTTCTTC	CASSHPGWGHGYNEQFF
TRBV19	NA	TRBJ2-5	NA	TGTGCCAGTAGTATAGGGGGGACATCCCAAGAGACCCAGTACTTC	CASSIGGTSQETQYF
TRBV11-2	NA	TRBJ2-7	TRBD2	TGTGCCAGCAGCCCCGGACTAGCGGCCTCCTACGAGCAGTACTTC	CASSPGLAASYEQYF
TRBV9	few	TRBJ1-1	NA	TGTGCCAGCAGCGTACAGGGGAACACTGAAGCTTTCTTT	CASSVQGNTEAFF
TRBV28	NA	TRBJ1-5	NA	TGTGCCAGCAGTTTCCACGACAGAAATCAGCCCCAGCATTTT	CASSFHDRNQPQHF
TRBV19	NA	TRBJ1-5	NA	TGTGCCAGTAGTATAGTAAGGGGCAGCAATCAGCCCCAGCATTTT	CASSIVRGSNQPQHF
TRBV7-8	NA	TRBJ1-5	TRBD1	TGTGCCAGCAGCTCAGTTTTTATCGGGACAGAAAATCAGCCCCAGCATTTT	CASSSVFIGTENQPQHF
TRBV27	NA	TRBJ1-2	TRBD1	TGTGCCAGCAGTACCCGGGACAGCTATGGCTACACCTTC	CASSTRDSYGYTF
TRBV27	NA	TRBJ2-5	NA	TGTGCCAGCAGTTTTCTTCCGGGCATGAGAGGGACCCAGTACTTC	CASSFLPGMRGTQYF
TRBV7-9	NA	TRBJ1-4	NA	TGTGCCAGCAGCTTAGCGGGAAAACTGTTTTTT	CASSLAGKLFF
TRBV19	NA	TRBJ2-1	NA	TGTGCCAGTAGTATGTTCGGGGGTATGGTTGGCAATGAGCAGTTCTTC	CASSMFGGMVGNEQFF
TRBV4-3	NA	TRBJ1-1	NA	TGCGCCAGCAGCCAAGGGGTCAGATCTGAAGCTTTCTTT	CASSQGVRSEAFF
TRBV27	NA	TRBJ1-4	NA	TGTGCCAGCAGTTATGCAGGGGATGAAAAACTGTTTTTT	CASSYAGDEKLFF